This T cell receptor (beta chain) was observed in a study of blood T cell repertoires in COVID-19. V was shortened by 1 base and J by 4 bases, with 20 bases between the two germline ends. CDR3 length: 17 residues. Germline assignment: CDR1 SGHVS and CDR2 FQNEAQ. In the original processing: Researchers report that nucleated cell counts were estimated from reference gene primer amplification. Produced via immunoSEQ multiplex PCR; TCRdb's table is partial and in-frame only. The V and J calls and clone size come from that table; D and trimming were worked out from the DNA. This sample has about 480,000 clones, with more than 75% found just once.

Sequenced sample: PBMCs or T cells enriched from blood (not recorded which). The V call is TRBV7-8, the J call TRBJ2-7; D is unclear. This TCR came from a woman aged 40 to 55 who had recovered from COVID-19. The chain's CDR3 is CASSLGVGGQASYEQYF. In DNA, the CDR3 is TGTGCCAGCAGCTTAGGGGTTGGTGGGCAGGCCAGTTACGAGCAGTACTTC.